Shown below are 6 T cell receptor beta chains from a single sample sequenced in a study of naive and memory T cell subsets (dated by TCRdb to between 2016 and 2019). Receptor libraries were prepared by UMI-ligation and nested PCR. The sequencing machine was an Illumina MiSeq. To cover both TRBC1 and TRBC2, the beta constant-region primer consisted of an equimolar mix of two oligonucleotides. Four rounds of PCR, combining the SP2 primer with nested alpha and beta constant-region primers, were used to amplify the ligated cDNA. In-frame beta chains were kept once TCRdb had trimmed the public reads at Q25 with fastp and called clones with MiXCR. Rows are unified per CDR3 protein, each entry keeping the most common DNA and genes. Here the sample has 140,000 to 150,000 distinct CDR3 sequences; over 20% occur a single time. The ten largest account for 0.11% of the sample. Study-wide findings and limitations: A few larger clonotypes were found in naive repertoires, especially CD8, and these larger clonotypes were possibly memory cells re-expressing CD45RA.

For these receptors, no antigen is known. Sequencing was performed on naive CD4+ T cells from blood. The cell subset or site label, read with the paper, signifies: naive T cells, CD45RA high CD27+. The receptors originated from a human donor in good health.

The chain is built from TRBV6-2 or TRBV6-3 and TRBJ1-1; D might be TRBD1 (5 bases). The CDR3 has 14 amino acids. The V end lost 8 bases, the J end lost 0 bases, and 13 bases lay between the germline ends. Germline loops: CDR1 MNHEY, CDR2 SVGEGT. This CDR3 reads CASGNYRMNTEAFF. The CDR3 nucleotides read TGTGCCAGCGGAAACTACAGGATGAACACTGAAGCTTTCTTT.

The chain has TRBV5-1 and TRBJ1-6; possibly TRBD1 for D (5 bases). This CDR3 is built from 13 residues. Germline loops: CDR1 SGHRS, CDR2 YFSETQ. The V end lost 6 bases, the J end lost 9 bases, and 13 bases lay between the germline ends. The CDR3 here is CASTRDARSPLHF. CDR3 sequence (DNA): TGCGCCAGCACCCGGGACGCGCGTTCACCCCTCCACTTT.

The V and J genes are TRBV29-1 and TRBJ2-5; a weak D match, TRBD2 (6 bases). Per germline, CDR1 SQVTM and CDR2 ANQGSEA. The CDR3 covers 12 residues. V was cut by 5 bases and J by 2 bases, with 9 bases left in between. CDR3 in amino acids: CSVSRGQETQYF. Here the CDR3 DNA reads TGCAGCGTTAGCCGGGGGCAAGAGACCCAGTACTTC.

This clonotype was seen many times. This chain joins TRBV28 and TRBJ2-3, with D maybe TRBD1 (5 bases). The CDR3 runs 15 residues. Germline CDR1 MDHEN, CDR2 SYDVKM. V lost 4 bases, J lost 2 bases, and 13 bases lay in between. CDR3 nucleotides: TGTGCCAGCAGTTCGCCAGGGCGGATCACAGATACGCAGTATTTT. It codes for CASSSPGRITDTQYF.

The CDR3 sequence: CASSPYGGSRTYEQYF. The CDR3, as DNA: TGTGCCAGCAGCCCCTATGGCGGTTCTCGTACCTACGAGCAGTACTTC. The rearrangement links TRBV7-9 to TRBJ2-7; D not resolved. V was trimmed by 5 bases and J by 2 bases, leaving 19 bases between them. Germline CDR1 reads SEHNR; CDR2 reads FQNEAQ (reference sequence). The CDR3 covers 16 residues.

In its sample, this clonotype was seen a few times. This chain joins TRBV28 and TRBJ2-2; tentatively, D is TRBD1 (5 bases). Germline V gives CDR1 MDHEN, CDR2 SYDVKM. With 6 bases removed from V and 4 bases from J, the gap between germline ends came to 15 bases. The CDR3 covers 15 residues. CDR3 region: CASSLDRQRTGELFF. CDR3 DNA sequence: TGTGCCAGCAGCCTGGACCGACAGCGCACCGGGGAGCTGTTTTTT.